Sequencing of this T cell receptor beta chain was carried out in a study of cytomegalovirus exposure and HLA in healthy donors (dated by TCRdb to about 2017). Concerning the study at large: An earlier analysis of some 600 of the donors reported 250 to 350 Gb of sequence data and 117 million unique TCR beta sequences obtained from roughly 180 million T cells. An early release that covered several hundred HLA-typed donors contained approximately 300 gigabases of sequencing data and approximately 85 million unique TCR sequences. Of the approximately 400 genotyped donors, roughly 80% fell in the genetic ancestry cluster associated with self-reported Caucasian donors. The study was designed to test whether signatures of past pathogen exposure could be identified by cataloging public T cell receptors. The T cell repertoires of under 750 subjects were profiled by immunosequencing and related to cytomegalovirus serostatus. In addition to the first cohort of about 650 subjects, a separate validation cohort of 120 different subjects was used. High-throughput TCR immunosequencing, statistical association of individual TCRs with disease status, and machine learning were combined to predict cytomegalovirus infection status. A later analysis re-examined previously published TCR beta repertoires from just over 650 donors and added high-resolution HLA genotyping to investigate patterns of TCR occurrence. Rather than drawing on any new phenotypic data, the later analysis identified candidate immune exposures from TCR beta sequences and the way those sequences occurred across donors. An earlier analysis of approximately 640 of the donors applied high-throughput TCR beta sequencing to assess whether each TCR beta V gene segment acted as functional or pseudogenic. Alongside the repertoire data, information on donor age, sex, ethnicity and CMV serostatus was compiled. A later genetic analysis used genome-wide SNP genotypes for about 65% of the roughly 700 donors, treating that subset as a discovery cohort. Every repertoire in the discovery cohort had been generated on one and the same sequencing platform. HLA typing included class I and class II loci at four-digit resolution. The number of typed donors differed by locus: about 620-640 for A, B, C, DRB1 and DQB1; about 520 for DQA1; around 580 for DPA1; and some 470 for DPB1. Roughly 5 DR-DQ haplotypes were handled as single units for association and clustering, since linkage in the cohort was strong. Among approximately 370 genotyped donors of the cohort, an average of approximately 240,000 unique TCR beta nucleotide sequences was sequenced per donor, of which approximately 18% were non-productive.

The method behind the library was the immunoSEQ multiplex PCR assay. For the multiplex PCR, a mixture combining 60 forward primers for TCR Vbeta segments and 13 reverse primers for TCR Jbeta segments was used. The CDR3 region of rearranged TCR beta genes was amplified from genomic DNA by a multiplex PCR assay. The Illumina HiSeq System was used to sequence the amplified TCR beta libraries as 87-base-pair reads. Regarding the original processing steps: In a later analysis, some 80 million unique TCR beta chains were counted across the roughly 610 repertoires, and approximately 11 million of these chains were shared by at least two donors. To remove PCR and sequencing errors, raw reads were error-corrected and collapsed into unique sequences using a nearest-neighbor algorithm that merged closely related sequences. CDR3 sequences were aligned to IMGT reference sequences to assign V, D and J gene segments. For a sequence to be retained, at least a six-nucleotide match to both a V gene segment and a J gene segment was required. Rearrangements were classified as productive when the CDR3 lacked stop codons and remained in frame with V and J, and all other rearrangements were classified as non-productive. Following IMGT convention, CDR3 was defined as the stretch from the second conserved V-encoded cysteine to the conserved J-encoded phenylalanine. The earlier analysis of roughly 590 of the donors excluded any sequence lacking an unambiguous match to a single V gene segment. An earlier analysis of 500 to 600 of the donors classified V segments as functional when productive rearrangements were above 56.7% and as segregating when the standard deviation between donors was above 5%. A statistical classification framework was developed to diagnose cytomegalovirus status using the catalog of TCR beta chain sequences. A later analysis assigned V and J genes by comparing TCR nucleotide sequences with IMGT/GENE-DB human TR gene sequences. In a later analysis, CDR3 sequences and most-parsimonious VDJ recombination scenarios were assigned using the TCRdist pipeline. In a later analysis, each TCR beta chain was defined by its CDR3 amino acid sequence together with its V-gene family, and reads without a unique V-gene family were excluded. As a way to deal with suspected cross-contamination and a sequencing artifact, a later analysis dropped hundreds of nucleotide sequences that were highly shared and had low generation probability. For each public chain, a later analysis derived a clonal expansion index from normalized ranks of inferred template counts within each repertoire. A later analysis computed generation probabilities with a VDJ recombination model fitted to out-of-frame rearrangements, and checked the results against IGoR. In a later analysis, hypergeometric tests were used to score TCR-TCR, TCR-HLA and TCR-CMV co-occurrence, with a repertoire-size bias correction applied to TCR pairs. In a later analysis, false discovery rates were estimated by permuting HLA or CMV assignments 20 times. In a later analysis, co-occurring TCRs were grouped using DBSCAN, with TCRdist sequence similarity added in when clustering inside HLA-allele-positive subsets. Co-occurrence clustering excluded repertoires with fewer than 30,000 or more than 120,000 public chains, plus five with anomalous nucleotide sharing. Not all clones reach the TCRdb copy of this immuneACCESS table, which keeps in-frame sequences only. Checked studies attribute under half of the gap to unresolved V genes and leave the rest unexplained. V and J calls and clone size are given by that table; D and trimming were obtained from the DNA. The sample includes 150,000 or so clones, with roughly 80% observed a single time. The top ten hold around 8% of the sample.

The cohort comprised 666 healthy bone marrow donors. Cohort members were all nominally healthy when sampled, although unrecorded immune exposures were likely present. The donor tested CMV seropositive, placing the donor among the 289 seropositive members of the cohort. A peripheral blood sample was collected from each donor, and TCR beta sequencing was performed on peripheral blood mononuclear cells. Genomic DNA extraction from the blood cell samples was performed with the Qiagen DNeasy Blood Extraction Kit. Points on this clone: Its cognate antigen has yet to be identified. No much larger clone is present one base from it, and per-base qualities are unavailable.

Points the paper makes about the study in general: A later analysis found that most CMV-associated TCR beta chains appeared HLA-restricted, with HLA associations seemingly driven largely by CMV exposure. When HLA alleles, especially DR and DQ, strongly co-occurred, attributing TCR associations to individual alleles was difficult. HLA typing was unavailable for some donors at each locus, so association tests used only the typed subset. Correlated functional status among segregating V segments might be attributable to linkage disequilibrium, but an unknown experimental factor could not be ruled out. Because counts were too low, about 15 rarely observed V segments, including chromosome 9 orphons, were left out of the earlier analysis of over 550 of the donors. It was suggested by the authors that the approach could potentially be generalized to other disease states and immunological phenotypes. A later analysis reported that several top co-occurrence clusters appeared linked to parvovirus B19, influenza, CMV and Epstein-Barr virus. In a later genetic analysis, a missense DCLRE1C variant was associated with V-gene and J-gene trimming of TCR beta chains, and the association was replicated in an independent cohort. The study listed 164 TCR beta chains as associated with cytomegalovirus. A cluster of highly shared sequence variants was judged likely to represent a technical artifact of the sequencing pipeline. In vitro tests confirmed that a few of the cytomegalovirus-associated TCR beta chains recognize cytomegalovirus antigens. In a later analysis, the rate of TCR association differed among HLA loci, with DRB1 alleles having the most associated TCRs and HLA-C alleles having the fewest. In a later analysis, HLA-associated TCR beta chains were found to be more clonally expanded and to have lower generation probabilities than equally common non-associated chains. A later genetic analysis reported fewer N-insertions in productive TCRs among donors in an Asian-associated ancestry cluster than the roughly 700-donor mean. CMV serostatus was the only immune exposure information available for the cohort. Because the 87-base-pair reads could not distinguish some IMGT-functional V segments, including TRBV6-2 and TRBV6-3, those segments were excluded. A further reported finding was that TCR beta sequences accurately predicted the HLA-A and HLA-B alleles for most subjects in the first cohort. In this cohort, only TCR beta chains were sequenced, and detectable features were limited by the absence of alpha or paired-chain data. While some public TCRs were present in many individuals, most TCR sequences turned up only very rarely across donors. Roughly uniform sequencing depth across donors was assumed in presence/absence analyses, although this assumption may not hold. In both the original and validation cohorts, the classifier was reported to diagnose cytomegalovirus status with high specificity and sensitivity. Specific HLA alleles were associated with 15,000 to 20,000 TCR beta sequences at a false discovery rate of 0.05 in a later analysis. In an earlier analysis of some 550 of the donors, most TCR beta V segments were observed in productive rearrangements about 87% or about 30% of the time, broadly matching IMGT annotations.

The CDR3 sequence holds 14 residues, the cysteine and phenylalanine included. Only the CDR3 portion is preserved as DNA: 42 bases, with reading frame beginning at the first base. V and J are trimmed by 6 bases and 3 bases, and the gene matches miss 4 bases of the junction. CDR1 and CDR2 are read off the germline V gene as SGHTA and FQGNSA. The receptor's source is a woman aged 40 to 49 in good health and CMV-seropositive. The sequence is built from TRBV7-2 and TRBJ1-1; 10 central bases correspond to TRBD1. The sequencing input was PBMCs. DNA sequence: TGTGCCAGCAGTCACGGACAGGGGGACACTGAAGCTTTCTTT. Its product reads: CASSHGQGDTEAFF.